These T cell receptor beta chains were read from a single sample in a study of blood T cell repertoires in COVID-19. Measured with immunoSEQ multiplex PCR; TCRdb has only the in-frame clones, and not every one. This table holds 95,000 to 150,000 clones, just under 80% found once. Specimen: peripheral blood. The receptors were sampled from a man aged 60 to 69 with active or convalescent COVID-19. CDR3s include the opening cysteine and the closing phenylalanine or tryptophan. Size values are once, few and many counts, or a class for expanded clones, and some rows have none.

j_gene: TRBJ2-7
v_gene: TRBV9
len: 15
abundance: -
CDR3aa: CASSVAPQDPYEQYF

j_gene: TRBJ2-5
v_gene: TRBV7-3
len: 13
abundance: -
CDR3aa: CASSQYRGETQYF

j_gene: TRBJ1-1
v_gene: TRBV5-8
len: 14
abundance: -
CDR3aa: CASSTYTENTEAFF

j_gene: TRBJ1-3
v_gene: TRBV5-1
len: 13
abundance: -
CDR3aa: CASSSGSGNTIYF

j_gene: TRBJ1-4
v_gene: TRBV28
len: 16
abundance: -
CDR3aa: CASTPSPGATNEKLFF

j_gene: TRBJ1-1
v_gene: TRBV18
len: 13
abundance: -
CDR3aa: CASSPNRDTEAFF

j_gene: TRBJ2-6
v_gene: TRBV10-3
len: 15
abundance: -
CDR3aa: CAHTAGESGANVLTF

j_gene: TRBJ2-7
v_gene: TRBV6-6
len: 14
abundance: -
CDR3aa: CASSFAADTYEQYF

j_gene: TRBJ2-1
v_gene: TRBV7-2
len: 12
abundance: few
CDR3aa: CASSLYASVQFF

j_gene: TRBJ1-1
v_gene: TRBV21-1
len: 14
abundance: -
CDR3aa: CASSPRQGAEEAFF

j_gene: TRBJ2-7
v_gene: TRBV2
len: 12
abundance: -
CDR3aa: CASSARALQQYF

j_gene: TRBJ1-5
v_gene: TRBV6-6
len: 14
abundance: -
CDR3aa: CASSYDSSNQPQHF

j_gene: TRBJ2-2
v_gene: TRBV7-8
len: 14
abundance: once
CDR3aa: CASSRDRGTGELFF

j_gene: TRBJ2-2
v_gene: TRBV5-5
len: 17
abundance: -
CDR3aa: CASSYLRGTGDTGELFF

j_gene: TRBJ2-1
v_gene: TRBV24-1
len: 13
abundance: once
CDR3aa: CATRTSGRNEQFF

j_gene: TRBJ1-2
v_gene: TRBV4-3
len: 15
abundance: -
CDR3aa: CASSYNTGGGYGYTF

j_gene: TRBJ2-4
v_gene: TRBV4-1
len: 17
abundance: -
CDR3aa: CASSQGSANMAKNIQYF

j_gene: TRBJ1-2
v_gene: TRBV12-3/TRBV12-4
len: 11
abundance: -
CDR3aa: CASRGQANYTF

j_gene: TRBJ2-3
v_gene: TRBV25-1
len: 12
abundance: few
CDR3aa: CASSGATDTQYF

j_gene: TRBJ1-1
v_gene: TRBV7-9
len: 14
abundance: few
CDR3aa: CASTTTGGGTEAFF

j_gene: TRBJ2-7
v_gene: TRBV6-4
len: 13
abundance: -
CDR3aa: CASSGAPGYEQYF

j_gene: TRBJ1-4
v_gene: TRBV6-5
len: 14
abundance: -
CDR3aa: CASSYSTGKEKLFF

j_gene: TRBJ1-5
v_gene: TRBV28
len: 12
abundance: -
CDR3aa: CASTYRDQPQHF

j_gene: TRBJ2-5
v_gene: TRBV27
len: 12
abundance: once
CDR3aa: CASGLGGETQYF

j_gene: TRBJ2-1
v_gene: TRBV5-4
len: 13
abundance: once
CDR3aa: CASSLADSNEQFF

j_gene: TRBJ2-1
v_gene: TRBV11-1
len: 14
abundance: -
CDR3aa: CASSFGGLNNEQFF

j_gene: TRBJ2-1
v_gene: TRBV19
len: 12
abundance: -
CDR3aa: CASSPQGPEQFF

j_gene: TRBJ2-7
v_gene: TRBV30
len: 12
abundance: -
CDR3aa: CAWSDNFYEQYF

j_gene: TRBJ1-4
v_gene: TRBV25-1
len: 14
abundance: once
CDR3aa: CASSEEGTNEKLFF

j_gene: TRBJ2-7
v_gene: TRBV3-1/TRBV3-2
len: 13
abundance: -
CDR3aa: CASSQVAGYEQYF

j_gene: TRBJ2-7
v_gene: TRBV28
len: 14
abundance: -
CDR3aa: CASSFPTGNYEQYF

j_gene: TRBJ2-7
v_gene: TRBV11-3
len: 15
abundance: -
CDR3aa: CASRAGLAGSYEQYF

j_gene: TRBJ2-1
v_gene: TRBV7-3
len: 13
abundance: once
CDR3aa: CASSPYPAGEQFF

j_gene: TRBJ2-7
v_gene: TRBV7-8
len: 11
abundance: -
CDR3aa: CASSPAYEQYF

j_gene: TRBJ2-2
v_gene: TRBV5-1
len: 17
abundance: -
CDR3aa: CASSLGVIGQGFRELFF

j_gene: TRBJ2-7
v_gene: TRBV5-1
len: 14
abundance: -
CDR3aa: CASSEGGSSYEQYF

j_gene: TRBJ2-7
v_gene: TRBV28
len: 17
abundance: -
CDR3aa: CASTPPPGNRVNYEQYF

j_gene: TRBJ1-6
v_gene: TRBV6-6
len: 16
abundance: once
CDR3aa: CASSPPLTGANSPLHF

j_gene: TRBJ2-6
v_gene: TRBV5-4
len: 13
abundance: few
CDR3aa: CASSPGGANVLTF

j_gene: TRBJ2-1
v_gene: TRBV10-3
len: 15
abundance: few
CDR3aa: CAISPTVEPMGEQFF

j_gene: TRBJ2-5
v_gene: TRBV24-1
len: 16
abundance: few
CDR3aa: CATSDFKGVSGETQYF

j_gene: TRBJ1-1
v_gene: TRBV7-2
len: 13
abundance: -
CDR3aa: CASSIGGGTEAFF

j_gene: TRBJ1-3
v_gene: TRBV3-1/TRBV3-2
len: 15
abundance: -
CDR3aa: CASSRDRVKGNTIYF

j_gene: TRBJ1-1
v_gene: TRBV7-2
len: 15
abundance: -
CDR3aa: CASSLSGVLNTEAFF

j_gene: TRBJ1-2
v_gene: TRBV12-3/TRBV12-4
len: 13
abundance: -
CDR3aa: CASSLQGNYGYTF

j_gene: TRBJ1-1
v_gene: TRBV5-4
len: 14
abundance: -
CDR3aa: CASSPDSPTPEAFF

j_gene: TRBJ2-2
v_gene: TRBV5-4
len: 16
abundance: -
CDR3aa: CASSPNPAGNTGELFF

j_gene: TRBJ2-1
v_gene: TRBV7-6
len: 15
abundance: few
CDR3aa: CASSAGLAERNEQFF

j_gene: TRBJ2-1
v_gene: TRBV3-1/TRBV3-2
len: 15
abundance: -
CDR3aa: CASSRSIEAHNEQFF

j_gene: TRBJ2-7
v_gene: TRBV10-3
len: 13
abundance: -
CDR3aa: CAISSGILYEQYF

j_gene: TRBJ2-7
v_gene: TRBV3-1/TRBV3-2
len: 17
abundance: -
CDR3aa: CASSQDYGGTPAYEQYF

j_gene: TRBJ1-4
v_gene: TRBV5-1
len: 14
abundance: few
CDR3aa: CASSLGQRGEKLFF

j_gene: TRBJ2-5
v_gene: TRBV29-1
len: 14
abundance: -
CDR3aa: CSDIQGTVEETQYF